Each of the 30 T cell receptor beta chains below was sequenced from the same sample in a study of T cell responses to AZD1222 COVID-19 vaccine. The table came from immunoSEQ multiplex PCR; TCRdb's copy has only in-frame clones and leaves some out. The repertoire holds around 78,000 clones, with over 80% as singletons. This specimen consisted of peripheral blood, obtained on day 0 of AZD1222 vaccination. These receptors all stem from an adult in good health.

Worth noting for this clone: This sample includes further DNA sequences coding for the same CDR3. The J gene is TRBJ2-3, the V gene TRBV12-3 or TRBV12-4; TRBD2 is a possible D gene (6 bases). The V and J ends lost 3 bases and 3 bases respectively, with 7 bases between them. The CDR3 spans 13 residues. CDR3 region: CASSFGGTDTQYF. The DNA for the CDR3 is TGTGCCAGCAGTTTTGGAGGGACAGATACGCAGTATTTT.

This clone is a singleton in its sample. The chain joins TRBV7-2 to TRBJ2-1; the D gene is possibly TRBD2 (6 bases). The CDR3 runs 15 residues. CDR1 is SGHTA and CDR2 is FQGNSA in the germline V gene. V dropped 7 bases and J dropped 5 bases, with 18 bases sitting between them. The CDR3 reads CASNNPRRGDNEQFF. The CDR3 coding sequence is TGTGCCAGCAACAATCCTAGGAGGGGTGACAATGAGCAGTTCTTC.

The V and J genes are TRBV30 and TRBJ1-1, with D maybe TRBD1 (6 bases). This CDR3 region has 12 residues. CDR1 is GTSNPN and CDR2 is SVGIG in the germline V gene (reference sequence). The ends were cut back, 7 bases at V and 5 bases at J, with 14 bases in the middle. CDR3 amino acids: CASRQGRTEAFF. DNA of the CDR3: TGTGCCTCGAGGCAGGGGAGGACTGAAGCTTTCTTT.

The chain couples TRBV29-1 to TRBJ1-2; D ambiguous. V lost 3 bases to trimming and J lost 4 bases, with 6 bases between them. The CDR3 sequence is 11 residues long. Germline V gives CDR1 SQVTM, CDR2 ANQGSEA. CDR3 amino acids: CSVDTPYGYTF. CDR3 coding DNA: TGCAGCGTTGATACACCCTATGGCTACACCTTC.

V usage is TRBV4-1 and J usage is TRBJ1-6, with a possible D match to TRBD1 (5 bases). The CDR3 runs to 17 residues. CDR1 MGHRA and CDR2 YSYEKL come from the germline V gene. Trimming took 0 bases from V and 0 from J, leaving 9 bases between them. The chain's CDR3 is CASSQDTGTSYNSPLHF. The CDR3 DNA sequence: TGCGCCAGCAGCCAAGATACAGGTACCTCCTATAATTCACCCCTCCACTTT.

CDR3 in DNA: TGTGCCAGCAGCGCCTATCCTCCGGGACTAAGCGCCTCACCCCTCCACTTT. It yields the protein CASSAYPPGLSASPLHF. The gene calls are TRBV7-2 and TRBJ1-6, with TRBD1 as a possible D gene (5 bases). The germline V gene has CDR1 SGHTA and CDR2 FQGNSA. V lost 5 bases and J 10 bases, leaving 24 bases between the germline ends. The CDR3 spans 17 residues.

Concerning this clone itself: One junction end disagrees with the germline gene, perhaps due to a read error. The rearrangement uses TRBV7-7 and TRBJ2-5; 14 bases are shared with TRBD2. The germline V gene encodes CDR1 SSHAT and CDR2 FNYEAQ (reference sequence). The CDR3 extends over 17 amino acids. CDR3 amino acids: CASSRGSGLAGVETQYF. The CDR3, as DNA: TGTGCTAGCAGCCGGGGCTCGGGACTAGCGGGGGTAGAGACCCAGTACTTC.

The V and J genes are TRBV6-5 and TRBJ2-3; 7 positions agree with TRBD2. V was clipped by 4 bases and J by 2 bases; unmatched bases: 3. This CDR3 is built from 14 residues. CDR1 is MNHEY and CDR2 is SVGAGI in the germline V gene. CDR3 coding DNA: TGTGCCAGCAGTTCCGGGAGGCACACAGATACGCAGTATTTT. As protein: CASSSGRHTDTQYF.

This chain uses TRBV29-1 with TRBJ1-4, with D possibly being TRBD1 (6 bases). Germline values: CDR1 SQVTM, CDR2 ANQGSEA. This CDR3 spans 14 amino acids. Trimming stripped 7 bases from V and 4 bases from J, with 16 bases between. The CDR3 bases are TGCAGCGCCGGAAAGGGGGGGGATAATGAAAAACTGTTTTTT. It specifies CSAGKGGDNEKLFF.

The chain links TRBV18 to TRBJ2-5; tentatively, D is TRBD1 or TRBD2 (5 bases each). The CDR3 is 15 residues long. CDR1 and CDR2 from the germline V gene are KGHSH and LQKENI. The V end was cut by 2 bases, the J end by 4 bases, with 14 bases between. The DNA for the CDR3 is TGTGCCAGCTCACCATTGATGGCAGGGAGAGAGACCCAGTACTTC. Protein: CASSPLMAGRETQYF.

The CDR3 DNA reads TGTGCCAGCAGCTCGACTAGCGGGAGAACCCCCACAGATACGCAGTATTTT. Residues: CASSSTSGRTPTDTQYF. V gene TRBV7-9 combines with J gene TRBJ2-3; 12 nucleotides align to TRBD2. From germline, CDR1 is SEHNR and CDR2 FQNEAQ (reference sequence). This CDR3 is built from 17 residues. Trimming at V came to 4 bases and at J to 2 bases, leaving 7 bases not matched to a gene.

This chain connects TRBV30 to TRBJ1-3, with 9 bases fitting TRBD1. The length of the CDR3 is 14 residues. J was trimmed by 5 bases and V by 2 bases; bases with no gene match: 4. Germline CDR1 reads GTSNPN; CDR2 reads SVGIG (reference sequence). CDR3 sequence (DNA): TGTGCCTGGAGTATGACAGGGGGGAGAAACACCATATATTTT. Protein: CAWSMTGGRNTIYF.

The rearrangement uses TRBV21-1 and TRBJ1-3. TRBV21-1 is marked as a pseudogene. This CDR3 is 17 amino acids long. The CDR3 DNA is TGTGCCAGCAGCAAAACTTGTGTAGGTTCTACTGGAAACACCATATATTTT. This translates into CASSKTCVGSTGNTIYF.

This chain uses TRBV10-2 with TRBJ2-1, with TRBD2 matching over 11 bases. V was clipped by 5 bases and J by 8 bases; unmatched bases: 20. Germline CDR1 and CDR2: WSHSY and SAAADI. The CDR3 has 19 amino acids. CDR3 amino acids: CASSSPYGLLAGGADEQFF. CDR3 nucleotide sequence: TGCGCCAGCAGTTCCCCCTATGGGTTGTTAGCGGGAGGGGCGGATGAGCAGTTCTTC.

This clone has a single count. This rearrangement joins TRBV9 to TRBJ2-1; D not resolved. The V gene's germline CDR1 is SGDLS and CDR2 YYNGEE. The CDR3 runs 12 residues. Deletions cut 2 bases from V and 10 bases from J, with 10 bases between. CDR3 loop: CASSVASQEQFF. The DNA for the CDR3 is TGTGCCAGCAGCGTGGCCTCACAGGAGCAGTTCTTC.

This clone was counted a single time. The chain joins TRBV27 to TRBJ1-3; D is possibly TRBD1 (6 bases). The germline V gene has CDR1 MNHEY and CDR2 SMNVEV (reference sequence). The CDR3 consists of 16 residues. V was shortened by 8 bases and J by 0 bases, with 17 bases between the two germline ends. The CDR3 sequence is CASAYRIGGSGNTIYF. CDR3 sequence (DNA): TGTGCCAGCGCTTATCGAATAGGGGGCTCTGGAAACACCATATATTTT.

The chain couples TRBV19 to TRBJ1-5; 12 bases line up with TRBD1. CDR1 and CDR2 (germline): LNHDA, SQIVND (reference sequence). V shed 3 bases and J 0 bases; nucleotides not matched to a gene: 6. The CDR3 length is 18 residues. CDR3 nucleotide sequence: TGTGCCAGTAGTATGCGGGACAGGGGGCAGGGTAGCAATCAGCCCCAGCATTTT. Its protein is CASSMRDRGQGSNQPQHF.

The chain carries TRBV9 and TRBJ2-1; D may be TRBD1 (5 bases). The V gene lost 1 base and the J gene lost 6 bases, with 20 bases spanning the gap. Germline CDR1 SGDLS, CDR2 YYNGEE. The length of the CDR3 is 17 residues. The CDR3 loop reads CASSVRSNNQGTNEQFF. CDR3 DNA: TGTGCCAGCAGCGTAAGGTCTAACAACCAGGGTACCAATGAGCAGTTCTTC.

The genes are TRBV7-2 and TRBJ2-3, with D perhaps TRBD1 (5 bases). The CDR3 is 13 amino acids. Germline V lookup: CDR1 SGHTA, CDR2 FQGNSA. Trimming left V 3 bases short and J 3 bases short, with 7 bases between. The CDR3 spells CASSFKGTDTQYF. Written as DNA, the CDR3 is TGTGCCAGCAGCTTTAAGGGGACAGATACGCAGTATTTT. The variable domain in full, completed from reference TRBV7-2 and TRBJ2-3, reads GAGVSQSPSNKVTEKGKDVELRCDPISGHTALYWYRQSLGQGLEFLIYFQGNSAPDKSGLPSDRFSAERTGGSVSTLTIQRTQQEDSAVYLCASSFKGTDTQYFGPGTRLTVL.

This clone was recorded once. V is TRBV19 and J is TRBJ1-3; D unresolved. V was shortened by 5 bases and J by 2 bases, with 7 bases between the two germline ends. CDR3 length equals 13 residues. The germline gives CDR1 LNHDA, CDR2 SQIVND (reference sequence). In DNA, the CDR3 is TGTGCCAGTAGTGCCTCTCCTGGAAACACCATATATTTT. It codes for CASSASPGNTIYF. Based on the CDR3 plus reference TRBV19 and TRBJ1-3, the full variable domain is DGGITQSPKYLFRKEGQNVTLSCEQNLNHDAMYWYRQDPGQGLRLIYYSQIVNDFQKGDIAEGYSVSREKKESFPLTVTSAQKNPTAFYLCASSASPGNTIYFGEGSWLTVV.

The CDR3 loop reads CASSLPGGRETQYF. For the CDR3, the DNA is TGTGCCAGCAGCTTGCCAGGGGGCCGAGAGACCCAGTACTTC. The chain recombines TRBV5-4 with TRBJ2-5, with 8 bases aligning to TRBD1. Germline values: CDR1 SGHNT, CDR2 YYREEE (reference sequence). J gave up 4 bases and V 1 base, and 3 bases lay outside the gene matches. The length of the CDR3 is 14 residues.

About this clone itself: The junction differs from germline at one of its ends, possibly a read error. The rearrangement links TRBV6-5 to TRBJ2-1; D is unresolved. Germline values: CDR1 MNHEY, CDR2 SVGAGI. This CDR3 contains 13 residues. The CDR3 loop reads CASKEDGYYEQFF. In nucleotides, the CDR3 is TGTGCCAGCAAAGAGGACGGCTACTATGAGCAGTTCTTC.

In nucleotides, the CDR3 is TGTGCCAGCAGCTCGGGGCTCAATCAGCCCCAGCATTTT. Encoded protein: CASSSGLNQPQHF. The chain has TRBV7-9 and TRBJ1-5, with D tentatively TRBD1 (5 bases). The CDR3 length is 13 residues. CDR1 is SEHNR and CDR2 is FQNEAQ in the germline V gene (reference sequence). V dropped 4 bases and J dropped 3 bases, with 7 bases sitting between them.

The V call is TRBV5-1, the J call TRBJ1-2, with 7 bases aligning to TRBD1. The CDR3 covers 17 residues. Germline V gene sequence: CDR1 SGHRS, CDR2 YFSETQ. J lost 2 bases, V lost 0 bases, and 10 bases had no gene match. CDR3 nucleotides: TGCGCCAGCAGCTTGGGAGCCCTACAGGGGAGGAACTATGGCTACACCTTC. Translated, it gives CASSLGALQGRNYGYTF. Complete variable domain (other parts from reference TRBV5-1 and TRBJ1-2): KAGVTQTPRYLIKTRGQQVTLSCSPISGHRSVSWYQQTPGQGLQFLFEYFSETQRNKGNFPGRFSGRQFSNSRSEMNVSTLELGDSALYLCASSLGALQGRNYGYTFGSGTRLTVV.

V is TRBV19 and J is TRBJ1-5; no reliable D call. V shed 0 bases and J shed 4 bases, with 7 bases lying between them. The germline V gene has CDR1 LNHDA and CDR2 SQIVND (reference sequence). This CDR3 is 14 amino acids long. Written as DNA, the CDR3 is TGTGCCAGTAGTATAGACAACGGGAATCAGCCCCAGCATTTT. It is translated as CASSIDNGNQPQHF.

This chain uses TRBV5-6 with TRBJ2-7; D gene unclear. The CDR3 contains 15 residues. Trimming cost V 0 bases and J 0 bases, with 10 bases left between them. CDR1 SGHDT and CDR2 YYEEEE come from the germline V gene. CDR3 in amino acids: CASSLGKLSSYEQYF. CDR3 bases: TGTGCCAGCAGCTTGGGAAAGCTCTCCTCCTACGAGCAGTACTTC.

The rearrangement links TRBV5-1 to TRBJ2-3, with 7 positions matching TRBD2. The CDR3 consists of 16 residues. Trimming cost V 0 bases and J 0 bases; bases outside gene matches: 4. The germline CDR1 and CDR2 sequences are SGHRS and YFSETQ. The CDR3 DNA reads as TGCGCCAGCAGCTTGGTGCTGGGAGGGAGCACAGATACGCAGTATTTT. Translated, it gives CASSLVLGGSTDTQYF.

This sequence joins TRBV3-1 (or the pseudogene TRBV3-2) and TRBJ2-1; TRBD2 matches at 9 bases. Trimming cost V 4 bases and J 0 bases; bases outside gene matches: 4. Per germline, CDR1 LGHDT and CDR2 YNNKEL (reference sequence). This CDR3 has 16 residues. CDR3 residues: CASSLISGSSYNEQFF. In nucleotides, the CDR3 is TGTGCCAGCAGCCTTATTAGCGGGAGCTCCTACAATGAGCAGTTCTTC.

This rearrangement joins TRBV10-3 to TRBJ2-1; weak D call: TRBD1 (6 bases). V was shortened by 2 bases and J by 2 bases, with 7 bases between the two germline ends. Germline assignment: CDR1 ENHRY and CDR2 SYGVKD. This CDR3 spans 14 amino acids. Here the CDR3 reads CAISEGGPYNEQFF. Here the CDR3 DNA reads TGTGCCATCAGTGAGGGGGGCCCCTACAATGAGCAGTTCTTC.

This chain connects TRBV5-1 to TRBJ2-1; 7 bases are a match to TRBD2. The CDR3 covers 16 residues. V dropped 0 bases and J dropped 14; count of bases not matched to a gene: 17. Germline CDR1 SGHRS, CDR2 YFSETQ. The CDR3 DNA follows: TGCGCCAGCAGCTTGGAACTAGCCCGGACTAGTTTTTTTGAGTTCTTC. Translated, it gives CASSLELARTSFFEFF.